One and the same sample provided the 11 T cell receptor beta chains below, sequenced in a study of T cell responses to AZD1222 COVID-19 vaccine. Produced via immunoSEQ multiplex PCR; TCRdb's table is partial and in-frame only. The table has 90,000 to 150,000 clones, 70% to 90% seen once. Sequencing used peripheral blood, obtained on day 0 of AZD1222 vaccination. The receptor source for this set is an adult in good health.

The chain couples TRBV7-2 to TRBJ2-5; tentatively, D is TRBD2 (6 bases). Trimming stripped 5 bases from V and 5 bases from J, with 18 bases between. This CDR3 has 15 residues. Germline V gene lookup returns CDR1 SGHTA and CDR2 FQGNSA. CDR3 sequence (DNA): TGTGCCAGCAGCCCAAATGGGGGGAGACGGGAGACCCAGTACTTC. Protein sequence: CASSPNGGRRETQYF.

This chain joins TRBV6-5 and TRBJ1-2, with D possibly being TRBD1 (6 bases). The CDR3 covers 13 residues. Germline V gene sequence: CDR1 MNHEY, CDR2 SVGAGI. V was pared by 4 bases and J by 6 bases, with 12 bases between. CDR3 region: CASSSQGMDGYTF. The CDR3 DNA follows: TGTGCCAGCAGTTCACAGGGAATGGATGGCTACACCTTC.

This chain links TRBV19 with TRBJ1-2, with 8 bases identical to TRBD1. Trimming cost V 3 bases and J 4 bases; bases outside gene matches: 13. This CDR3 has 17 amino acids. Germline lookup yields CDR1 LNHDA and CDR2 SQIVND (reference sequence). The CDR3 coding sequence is TGTGCCAGTAGTATGCCCCCGGGTGCAGGGGGCACCTATGGCTACACCTTC. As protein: CASSMPPGAGGTYGYTF.

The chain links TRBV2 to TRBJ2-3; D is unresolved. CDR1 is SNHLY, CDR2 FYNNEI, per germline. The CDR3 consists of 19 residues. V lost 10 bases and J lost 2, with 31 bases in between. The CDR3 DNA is TGTGCCACACTTGGAGCTTACGTGGCGTCCGGCCCCATCACAGATACGCAGTATTTT. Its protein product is CATLGAYVASGPITDTQYF.

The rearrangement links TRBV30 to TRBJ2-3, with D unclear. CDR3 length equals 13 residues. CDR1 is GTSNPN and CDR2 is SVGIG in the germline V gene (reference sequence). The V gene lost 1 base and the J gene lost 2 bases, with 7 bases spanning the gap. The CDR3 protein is CAWSAMNTDTQYF. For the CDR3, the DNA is TGTGCCTGGAGTGCTATGAACACAGATACGCAGTATTTT.

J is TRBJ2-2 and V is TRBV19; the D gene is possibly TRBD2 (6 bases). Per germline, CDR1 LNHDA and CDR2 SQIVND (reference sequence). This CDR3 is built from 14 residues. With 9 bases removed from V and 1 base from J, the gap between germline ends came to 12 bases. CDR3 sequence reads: CASGARENTGELFF. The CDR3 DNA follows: TGTGCCAGCGGGGCGCGGGAGAACACCGGGGAGCTGTTTTTT.

CDR3 in amino acids: CASSLVFSDTEAFF. CDR3 bases: TGTGCCAGCAGTTTGGTATTTTCGGACACTGAAGCTTTCTTT. The genes are TRBV28 and TRBJ1-1; D unresolved. The germline V gene has CDR1 MDHEN and CDR2 SYDVKM. Trimming took off 3 bases at V and 3 bases at J, with 11 bases between the two ends. This CDR3 is 14 amino acids long.

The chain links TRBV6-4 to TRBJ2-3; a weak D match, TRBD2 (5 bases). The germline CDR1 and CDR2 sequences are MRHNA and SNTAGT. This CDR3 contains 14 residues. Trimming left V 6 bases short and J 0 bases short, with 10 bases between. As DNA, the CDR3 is TGTGCCAGCAGGAGCGGACTTAGCACAGATACGCAGTATTTT. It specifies CASRSGLSTDTQYF.

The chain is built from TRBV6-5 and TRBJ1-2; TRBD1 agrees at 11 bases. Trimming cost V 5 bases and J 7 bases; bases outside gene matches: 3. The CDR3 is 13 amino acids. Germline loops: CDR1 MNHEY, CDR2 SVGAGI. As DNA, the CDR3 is TGTGCCAGCAGTCCCGGGACAGGGGGTGGCTACACCTTC. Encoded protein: CASSPGTGGGYTF.

CDR3 coding DNA: TGTGCCAGCTCGCAAGGGGAAGGAGGCACTGAAGCTTTCTTT. Residues: CASSQGEGGTEAFF. This chain uses TRBV18 with TRBJ1-1, with D possibly being TRBD1 (5 bases). Trimming shortened V by 6 bases and J by 4 bases, and 15 bases separated the two germline ends. The CDR3 is 14 amino acids. Germline loops: CDR1 KGHSH, CDR2 LQKENI.

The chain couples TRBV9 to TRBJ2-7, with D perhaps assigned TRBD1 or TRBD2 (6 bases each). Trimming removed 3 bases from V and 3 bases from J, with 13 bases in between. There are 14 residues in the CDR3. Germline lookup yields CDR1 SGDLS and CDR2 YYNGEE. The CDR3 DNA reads TGTGCCAGCAGCGGGGAGGACAGTCACTACGAGCAGTACTTC. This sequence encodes CASSGEDSHYEQYF. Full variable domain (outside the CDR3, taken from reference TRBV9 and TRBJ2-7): DSGVTQTPKHLITATGQRVTLRCSPRSGDLSVYWYQQSLDQGLQFLIQYYNGEERAKGNILERFSAQQFPDLHSELNLSSLELGDSALYFCASSGEDSHYEQYFGPGTRLTVT.